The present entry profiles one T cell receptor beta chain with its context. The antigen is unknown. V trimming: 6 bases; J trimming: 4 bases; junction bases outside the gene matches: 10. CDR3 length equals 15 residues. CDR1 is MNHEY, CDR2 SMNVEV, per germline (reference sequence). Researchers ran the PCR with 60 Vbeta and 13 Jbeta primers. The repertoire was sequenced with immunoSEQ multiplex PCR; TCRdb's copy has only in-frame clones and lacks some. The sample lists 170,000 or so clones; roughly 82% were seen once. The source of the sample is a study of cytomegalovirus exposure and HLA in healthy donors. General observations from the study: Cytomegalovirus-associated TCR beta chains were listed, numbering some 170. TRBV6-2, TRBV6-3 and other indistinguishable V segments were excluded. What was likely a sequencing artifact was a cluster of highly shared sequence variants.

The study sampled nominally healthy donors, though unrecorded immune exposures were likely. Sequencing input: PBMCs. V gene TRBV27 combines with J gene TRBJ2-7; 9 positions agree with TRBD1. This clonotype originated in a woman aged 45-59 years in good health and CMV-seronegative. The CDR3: CASRPTGQGRYEQYF. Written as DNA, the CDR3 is TGTGCCAGCAGGCCGACGGGACAGGGCCGATACGAGCAGTACTTC.